The 24 T cell receptor beta chains presented below share a single source sample, sequenced in a study of blood T cell repertoires in COVID-19. TCRdb's table, derived via immunoSEQ multiplex PCR, lists solely in-frame clones and lacks some. The table includes tens of thousands of clones, around 83% detected once. What was sequenced was peripheral blood. All receptors derive from a man younger than 45 with COVID-19, enrolled during active disease.

The chain is built from TRBV5-4 and TRBJ2-1, with TRBD2 matching 7 bases. CDR3 length equals 16 residues. The germline gives CDR1 SGHNT, CDR2 YYREEE (reference sequence). V dropped 4 bases and J dropped 6; count of bases not matched to a gene: 13. CDR3 residues: CASSPGRGNRGNEQFF. The CDR3 bases are TGTGCCAGCAGCCCCGGGCGGGGGAATAGGGGCAATGAGCAGTTCTTC. The variable domain in full, with the rest retrieved from reference TRBV5-4 and TRBJ2-1, is ETGVTQSPTHLIKTRGQQVTLRCSSQSGHNTVSWYQQALGQGPQFIFQYYREEENGRGNFPPRFSGLQFPNYSSELNVNALELDDSALYLCASSPGRGNRGNEQFFGPGTRLTVL.

This clone came up a few times. The J gene is TRBJ2-5, the V gene TRBV4-3, with TRBD1 matching over 7 bases. The CDR3 spans 14 residues. Germline assignment: CDR1 LGHNA and CDR2 YSLEER. V was clipped by 3 bases and J by 5 bases; unmatched bases: 6. The CDR3 sequence: CASSQQGDRETQYF. As DNA, the CDR3 is TGCGCCAGCAGCCAGCAGGGGGATCGGGAGACCCAGTACTTC.

The rearrangement uses TRBV2 and TRBJ2-1; tentatively, D is TRBD2 (5 bases). With 6 bases removed from V and 4 bases from J, the gap between germline ends came to 10 bases. CDR3 length: 13 amino acids. CDR1 and CDR2 from the germline V gene are SNHLY and FYNNEI. CDR3: CASRADLYNEQFF. The CDR3 DNA sequence: TGTGCCAGCAGAGCGGACCTTTACAATGAGCAGTTCTTC.

The chain couples TRBV11-2 to TRBJ1-2; tentatively, D is TRBD1 (6 bases). The V end lost 5 bases, the J end lost 7 bases, and 20 bases lay between the germline ends. Germline values: CDR1 SGHAT, CDR2 FQNNGV. This CDR3 comprises 15 residues. This CDR3 reads CASSAIGGARVGYTF. CDR3 DNA sequence: TGTGCCAGCAGCGCCATCGGGGGGGCGCGGGTTGGCTACACCTTC. The full variable domain, rest sourced from reference TRBV11-2 and TRBJ1-2, is EAGVAQSPRYKIIEKRQSVAFWCNPISGHATLYWYQQILGQGPKLLIQFQNNGVVDDSQLPKDRFSAERLKGVDSTLKIQPAKLEDSAVYLCASSAIGGARVGYTFGSGTRLTVV.

This chain uses TRBV7-6 with TRBJ2-1; no clear D. Germline CDR1 SGHVS, CDR2 FNYEAQ. The CDR3 has 15 amino acids. Between the trimmed V and J ends, which lost 2 bases and 4 bases, there was a span of 12 bases. The CDR3 DNA reads as TGTGCCAGCAGCTTATCAGGATACAAGTACAATGAGCAGTTCTTC. It translates to CASSLSGYKYNEQFF.

This sequence joins TRBV6-2 or TRBV6-3 and TRBJ2-3; 7 bases align to TRBD2. After removal of 0 bases from V and 0 bases from J, the junction contained 3 bases not matched to a gene. Germline CDR1 reads MNHEY; CDR2 reads SVGEGT. The CDR3 has 16 residues. The CDR3 reads CASSYSKAGSTDTQYF. The CDR3 nucleotides are TGTGCCAGCAGTTACTCGAAAGCGGGGAGCACAGATACGCAGTATTTT.

This chain connects TRBV7-3 to TRBJ2-7, with TRBD1 identical over 8 bases. The germline V gene encodes CDR1 SGHTA and CDR2 FQGTGA. J lost 1 base, V lost 0 bases, and 2 bases had no gene match. The CDR3 loop spans 15 amino acids. CDR3 region: CASSLTGTGSYEQYF. The CDR3 DNA is TGTGCCAGCAGCTTAACTGGGACAGGTTCCTACGAGCAGTACTTC.

The chain employs TRBV28 and TRBJ1-2, with 9 bases that match TRBD1. Germline assignment: CDR1 MDHEN and CDR2 SYDVKM. The CDR3 is 15 residues long. Germline trimming cut 5 bases from V and 4 bases from J; bases unmatched to any gene: 8. This chain's CDR3 is CASSKPGTGSYGYTF. The CDR3 DNA reads TGTGCCAGCAGTAAACCCGGGACAGGGAGCTATGGCTACACCTTC.

The chain combines TRBV21-1 with TRBJ2-5; the tabulated D call, TRBD2, remains unverified against the DNA. TRBV21-1 is recorded as a pseudogene. The CDR3 loop spans 14 amino acids. The CDR3 DNA follows: TGTGCCAGCAGCAAAGGAGGCGGGATAGAGACCCAGTACTTC. The encoded protein is CASSKGGGIETQYF.

The gene calls are TRBV5-6 and TRBJ1-1, with 7 positions matching TRBD1. Germline V gene lookup returns CDR1 SGHDT and CDR2 YYEEEE. Trimming cost V 2 bases and J 4 bases; bases outside gene matches: 11. CDR3 length: 16 residues. As DNA, the CDR3 is TGTGCCAGCAGCTTTAGTGACAGGGATACGACCACTGAAGCTTTCTTT. It specifies CASSFSDRDTTTEAFF. The full variable domain, with the rest looked up from reference TRBV5-6 and TRBJ1-1, is DAGVTQSPTHLIKTRGQQVTLRCSPKSGHDTVSWYQQALGQGPQFIFQYYEEEERQRGNFPDRFSGHQFPNYSSELNVNALLLGDSALYLCASSFSDRDTTTEAFFGQGTRLTVV.

The rearrangement joins TRBV29-1 to TRBJ2-5; a weak D match, TRBD2 (5 bases). Trimming cost V 5 bases and J 2 bases, with 6 bases left between them. The CDR3 spans 11 residues. CDR1 and CDR2 (germline): SQVTM, ANQGSEA. DNA for the CDR3: TGCAGCGTTCGACTACAAGAGACCCAGTACTTC. Translated: CSVRLQETQYF.

The V call is TRBV7-9, the J call TRBJ1-2, with 10 bases that match TRBD1. This CDR3 region has 14 residues. After removal of 3 bases from V and 4 bases from J, the junction contained 2 bases not matched to a gene. Germline V lookup: CDR1 SEHNR, CDR2 FQNEAQ (reference sequence). DNA of the CDR3: TGTGCCAGCAGCTTTGGGACAGGGGCCTATGGCTACACCTTC. This sequence encodes CASSFGTGAYGYTF.

The V call is TRBV28, the J call TRBJ2-1; a weak D match, TRBD2 (6 bases). CDR3 length: 16 residues. CDR1 is MDHEN and CDR2 is SYDVKM in the germline V gene. V gave up 3 bases and J gave up 4 bases, with 16 bases separating them. This CDR3 is CASSLGREMRYNEQFF. The CDR3 DNA sequence: TGTGCCAGCAGTTTGGGTCGGGAGATGAGATACAATGAGCAGTTCTTC.

V gene TRBV3-1 (or the pseudogene TRBV3-2) combines with J gene TRBJ2-5, with D perhaps TRBD2 (6 bases). Germline V gene lookup returns CDR1 LGHDT and CDR2 YNNKEL (reference sequence). V was shortened by 4 bases and J by 7 bases, with 19 bases between the two germline ends. The CDR3 has 15 amino acids. The CDR3 DNA is TGTGCCAGCAGCCCGCCACTAGCCAAGTCGGGGACCCAGTACTTC. This translates into CASSPPLAKSGTQYF.

The CDR3 DNA sequence: TGCGCCAGCAGCCGACCAGAGGTGAACACTGAAGCTTTCTTT. Amino acid sequence: CASSRPEVNTEAFF. The chain uses TRBV5-1 and TRBJ1-1; the D is unclear. Per the germline V gene, CDR1 is SGHRS and CDR2 is YFSETQ. The CDR3 extends over 14 amino acids. Trimming pared 4 bases from V and 0 bases from J, leaving 10 bases between.

The chain combines TRBV27 with TRBJ2-7, with 15 bases that match TRBD2. The CDR3 totals 18 residues. Germline assignment: CDR1 MNHEY and CDR2 SMNVEV (reference sequence). The junction had 11 bases not matched to a gene; V was cut back by 6 bases and J by 2 bases. This CDR3 is CASRGYPGLAGGAYEQYF. The DNA of the CDR3 is TGTGCCAGCAGGGGGTATCCGGGACTAGCGGGGGGCGCCTACGAGCAGTACTTC.

The chain combines TRBV28 with TRBJ2-1; the D gene is possibly TRBD1 (6 bases). Trimming stripped 6 bases from V and 9 bases from J, with 12 bases between. The CDR3 length is 12 residues. Germline values: CDR1 MDHEN, CDR2 SYDVKM. The CDR3, as DNA: TGTGCCAGCAGCCTAACAGGGCGTGAGCAGTTCTTC. Translated: CASSLTGREQFF.

V gene TRBV30 combines with J gene TRBJ2-5; TRBD2 might be the D (6 bases). The CDR3 runs to 15 residues. From germline, CDR1 is GTSNPN and CDR2 SVGIG (reference sequence). The V end was cut by 3 bases, the J end by 5 bases, with 19 bases between. The CDR3 nucleotides read TGTGCCTGGAGGAACCCCACAGCGGGTTGGGAGACCCAGTACTTC. Residues: CAWRNPTAGWETQYF.

This clone was observed once. V and J are TRBV28 and TRBJ2-7, with TRBD2 as a possible D gene (6 bases). Germline values: CDR1 MDHEN, CDR2 SYDVKM. This CDR3 contains 12 residues. V lost 7 bases, J lost 2 bases, and 9 bases lay in between. The CDR3 coding sequence is TGTGCCAGCACGGGAGATCCCTACGAGCAGTACTTC. It translates to CASTGDPYEQYF.

The CDR3 bases are TGTGCCAGCAGCTTGGGCGGCGGGAGGAGAAGCAATGAGCAGTTCTTC. This translates into CASSLGGGRRSNEQFF. The chain employs TRBV5-4 and TRBJ2-1; 8 bases are shared with TRBD2. CDR3 length: 16 amino acids. Per germline, CDR1 SGHNT and CDR2 YYREEE (reference sequence). Trimming at V came to 0 bases and at J to 6 bases, leaving 8 bases not matched to a gene.

The rearrangement uses TRBV2 and TRBJ2-1, with 8 bases that match TRBD2. The germline CDR1 and CDR2 sequences are SNHLY and FYNNEI. V shed 6 bases, J shed 3 bases, and the junction held 7 bases outside the gene matches. This CDR3 contains 15 residues. In DNA form, the CDR3 reads TGTGCCAGCAGGAGGGCCGGGACTAGCTACAATGAGCAGTTCTTC. It encodes CASRRAGTSYNEQFF.

This chain connects TRBV21-1 to TRBJ2-7; the D call in the table, TRBD1, was not verified against the DNA. TRBV21-1 has pseudogene status. The CDR3 length is 14 residues. CDR3 nucleotide sequence: TGTGCCAGCAGACCGGACAGGGGAGGCGACGAGCAGTACTTC. Protein sequence: CASRPDRGGDEQYF.

The chain employs TRBV12-3 or TRBV12-4 and TRBJ2-3; D not certain. This CDR3 is built from 12 residues. Trimming removed 7 bases from V and 6 bases from J, with 11 bases in between. CDR3 sequence reads: CASTLSFDTQYF. The CDR3 region has the DNA TGTGCCAGCACCCTAAGCTTCGATACGCAGTATTTT.

V is TRBV7-2 and J is TRBJ2-3; TRBD2 matches 9 bases. CDR1 and CDR2 from the germline V gene are SGHTA and FQGNSA. The CDR3 runs to 15 residues. V shed 0 bases, J shed 7 bases, and the junction held 5 bases outside the gene matches. CDR3 residues: CASSLAAGGPNTQYF. In DNA, the CDR3 is TGTGCCAGCAGCTTAGCAGCGGGAGGACCGAATACGCAGTATTTT.